One sample yielded the 28 T cell receptor beta chains listed below, sequenced in a study of control samples from healthy donors and cancer patients. The repertoire was sequenced with immunoSEQ multiplex PCR; TCRdb's copy has only in-frame clones and lacks some. The sample records tens of thousands of clones, 79% being singletons. Sequenced: PBMCs. These receptor sequences come from a man aged 60 to 69 with head and neck cancer.

This clone has a single count. The chain joins TRBV10-3 to TRBJ2-6; TRBD1 might be the D (5 bases). The CDR3 has 15 amino acids. V was clipped by 0 bases and J by 4 bases, with 7 bases between them. From germline, CDR1 is ENHRY and CDR2 SYGVKD. CDR3 in amino acids: CAISESRAGANVLTF. CDR3 sequence (DNA): TGTGCCATCAGTGAGTCCAGGGCCGGGGCCAACGTCCTGACTTTC.

The CDR3 region is CASSLRTPYQPQHF. Here the CDR3 DNA reads TGTGCCAGCAGTTTAAGGACACCCTATCAGCCCCAGCATTTT. The V gene is TRBV28, the J gene TRBJ1-5, with a possible D match to TRBD1 (5 bases). Trimming shortened V by 2 bases and J by 5 bases, and 10 bases separated the two germline ends. The length of the CDR3 is 14 residues. The germline V gene encodes CDR1 MDHEN and CDR2 SYDVKM. The variable domain in full, with the rest retrieved from reference TRBV28 and TRBJ1-5, is DVKVTQSSRYLVKRTGEKVFLECVQDMDHENMFWYRQDPGLGLRLIYFSYDVKMKEKGDIPEGYSVSREKKERFSLILESASTNQTSMYLCASSLRTPYQPQHFGDGTRLSIL.

The genes are TRBV12-3 or TRBV12-4 and TRBJ2-5; D remains unclear. The V gene lost 2 bases and the J gene lost 7 bases, with 11 bases spanning the gap. The CDR3 is 13 amino acids. CDR3 loop: CASSLSASRTQYF. CDR3 sequence (DNA): TGTGCCAGCAGTTTAAGTGCATCGAGGACCCAGTACTTC.

The rearrangement joins TRBV7-3 to TRBJ1-5, with unresolved D. Deletions cut 1 base from V and 5 bases from J, with 9 bases between. CDR1 is SGHTA, CDR2 FQGTGA, per germline. CDR3 size: 14 residues. The chain's CDR3 is CASSLSTDDQPQHF. As DNA, the CDR3 is TGTGCCAGCAGCTTAAGTACGGATGATCAGCCCCAGCATTTT.

This sequence joins TRBV29-1 and TRBJ2-1, with a weak D call TRBD1 (5 bases). Trimming removed 8 bases at V and 2 bases at J, with 16 bases between. This CDR3 comprises 14 residues. CDR1 and CDR2 (germline): SQVTM, ANQGSEA. This CDR3 is CSLTRGQAYNEQFF. CDR3 bases: TGCAGCCTGACCCGAGGACAAGCCTACAATGAGCAGTTCTTC.

The chain employs TRBV6-1 and TRBJ2-2, with TRBD2 matching over 9 bases. This CDR3 comprises 16 residues. The V and J ends lost 1 base and 7 bases, in that order; junction bases with no gene match: 7. Germline assignment: CDR1 MNHNS and CDR2 SASEGT. The CDR3 sequence is CASSEGAGGPIGELFF. As DNA, the CDR3 is TGTGCCAGCAGTGAAGGGGCGGGAGGGCCGATCGGGGAGCTGTTTTTT.

In regard to this clone: The junction departs from germline at one end; a sequencing error may be responsible. The chain recombines TRBV7-2 with TRBJ1-6; a weak D match, TRBD1 (5 bases). Germline-derived CDR1 and CDR2 are SGHTA and FQGNSA. The CDR3 runs to 13 residues. For the CDR3, the DNA is TGTGCCGGCAGCTTTGGGGCCCGGGAACCCCTCCACTTT. It encodes CAGSFGAREPLHF.

The chain links TRBV5-1 to TRBJ2-7; D could derive from TRBD1 or TRBD2 (6 bases each). The germline V gene has CDR1 SGHRS and CDR2 YFSETQ. Trimming shortened V by 4 bases and J by 5 bases, and 13 bases separated the two germline ends. This CDR3 has 13 residues. The CDR3 DNA is TGCGCCAGCAGCGCTTCCGGGGGCAACGAGCAGTACTTC. Protein: CASSASGGNEQYF.

V is TRBV15 and J is TRBJ1-4; no definite D call. V was cut by 0 bases and J by 4 bases, with 12 bases left in between. The germline V gene has CDR1 LNHNV and CDR2 YYDKDF (reference sequence). This CDR3 has 16 amino acids. CDR3 amino acids: CATSRDRQTNNEKLFF. CDR3 DNA sequence: TGTGCCACCAGCAGAGATCGGCAGACTAATAATGAAAAACTGTTTTTT.

The CDR3 nucleotides are TGTGCCAGTAGTACTTACCGGGACACTGAAGCTTTCTTT. Encoded protein: CASSTYRDTEAFF. The chain carries TRBV19 and TRBJ1-1; the D is unclear. This CDR3 has 13 amino acids. Germline CDR1 is LNHDA and CDR2 is SQIVND (reference sequence). Deletions cut 4 bases from V and 3 bases from J, with 9 bases between.

This clone was observed once. The rearrangement uses TRBV20-1 and TRBJ2-7; D gene uncertain. V dropped 3 bases and J dropped 2 bases, with 5 bases sitting between them. The germline CDR1 and CDR2 sequences are DFQATT and SNEGSKA (reference sequence). CDR3 length: 11 residues. CDR3: CSASAPYEQYF. The CDR3 coding sequence is TGCAGTGCTAGCGCCCCCTACGAGCAGTACTTC.

This clone was recorded once. J is TRBJ2-2 and V is TRBV28, with D possibly being TRBD2 (6 bases). The CDR3 extends over 15 amino acids. The germline V gene encodes CDR1 MDHEN and CDR2 SYDVKM. Trimming cost V 5 bases and J 2 bases, with 12 bases left between them. The CDR3 loop reads CASSPGTPNTGELFF. CDR3 DNA sequence: TGTGCCAGCAGTCCCGGGACTCCCAACACCGGGGAGCTGTTTTTT.

The gene calls are TRBV24-1 and TRBJ2-3; TRBD1 is a possible D gene (6 bases). Germline CDR1 reads KGHDR; CDR2 reads SFDVKD. This CDR3 contains 16 residues. V lost 7 bases and J 4 bases, leaving 20 bases between the germline ends. CDR3 region: CATSRGKNGRSDTQYF. As DNA, the CDR3 is TGTGCCACCAGCAGGGGAAAGAATGGTAGATCAGATACGCAGTATTTT.

V is TRBV28 and J is TRBJ1-5; D is uncertain. Germline-derived CDR1 and CDR2 are MDHEN and SYDVKM. The CDR3 consists of 13 residues. Trimming removed 3 bases at V and 0 bases at J, with 3 bases between. Written as DNA, the CDR3 is TGTGCCAGCAGTTTTTTTAGCAATCAGCCCCAGCATTTT. This gives the protein CASSFFSNQPQHF.

Sample share makes this clone large. The chain joins TRBV29-1 to TRBJ2-7; D might be TRBD1 or TRBD2, each matching 6 bases. Per germline, CDR1 SQVTM and CDR2 ANQGSEA. V shed 4 bases and J shed 5 bases, with 15 bases lying between them. The CDR3 sequence is 13 residues long. The CDR3 loop is CSVAEGDRNEQYF. In DNA form, the CDR3 reads TGCAGCGTTGCGGAGGGGGATCGGAACGAGCAGTACTTC.

The rearrangement links TRBV7-6 to TRBJ2-1; 9 bases map to TRBD1. Trimming removed 4 bases from V and 8 bases from J; junction bases left unmatched: 9. Germline CDR1 SGHVS, CDR2 FNYEAQ. There are 15 residues in the CDR3. CDR3 nucleotides: TGTGCCAGCAGCTGGGGGACAGGGATGAAGGATGAGCAGTTCTTC. Its protein product is CASSWGTGMKDEQFF.

The chain combines TRBV15 with TRBJ2-5, with a weak D call TRBD2 (5 bases). CDR1 and CDR2 from the germline V gene are LNHNV and YYDKDF (reference sequence). This CDR3 contains 14 residues. Trimming took off 2 bases at V and 4 bases at J, with 11 bases between the two ends. As DNA, the CDR3 is TGTGCCACCAGCAGACGAGGGCTTGGAGAGACCCAGTACTTC. Protein product: CATSRRGLGETQYF.

This chain joins TRBV18 and TRBJ2-6; the D gene is possibly TRBD2 (5 bases). The CDR3 is made up of 14 amino acids. Germline V gives CDR1 KGHSH, CDR2 LQKENI. The V and J ends lost 3 bases and 6 bases respectively, with 9 bases between them. CDR3 DNA: TGTGCCAGCTCACCCGGGGTTGTGGCCAACGTCCTGACTTTC. This encodes CASSPGVVANVLTF.

For the CDR3, the DNA is TGTGCCAGCAGCTTCTCAGGGACCGGGGAGCTGTTTTTT. Its translation: CASSFSGTGELFF. The J gene is TRBJ2-2, the V gene TRBV11-3; possible D gene TRBD1, 5 bases. The CDR3 length is 13 residues. Germline assignment: CDR1 SGHNT and CDR2 YENEEA. V was pared by 3 bases and J by 5 bases, with 7 bases between.

V gene TRBV6-5 combines with J gene TRBJ1-4; D not certain. This CDR3 is built from 16 residues. The V gene's germline CDR1 is MNHEY and CDR2 SVGAGI. Trimming took 0 bases from V and 3 from J, leaving 11 bases between them. This CDR3 reads CASSYSSPQSNEKLFF. CDR3 sequence (DNA): TGTGCCAGCAGTTACTCGAGCCCCCAGTCTAATGAAAAACTGTTTTTT.

Here the CDR3 reads CASSQGLAGVGVDEQYF. CDR3 nucleotide sequence: TGTGCCAGCAGTCAAGGGCTAGCGGGAGTGGGTGTGGACGAGCAGTACTTC. This sequence joins TRBV2 and TRBJ2-7; 10 bases match TRBD2. J was trimmed by 5 bases and V by 5 bases; bases with no gene match: 15. Germline lookup yields CDR1 SNHLY and CDR2 FYNNEI. The CDR3 has 17 residues.

This clone appeared a single time. V usage is TRBV5-6 and J usage is TRBJ2-5; 8 bases align to TRBD1. Looked up from germline, CDR1 is SGHDT and CDR2 is YYEEEE. Germline trimming cut 2 bases from V and 4 bases from J; bases unmatched to any gene: 7. There are 15 residues in the CDR3. CDR3 DNA sequence: TGTGCCAGCAGCTTTCCGACAGGGGCGGGAGAGACCCAGTACTTC. This encodes CASSFPTGAGETQYF.

The chain joins TRBV9 to TRBJ1-5; 7 nucleotides align to TRBD1. Trimming cost V 3 bases and J 2 bases; bases outside gene matches: 14. CDR1 is SGDLS, CDR2 YYNGEE, per germline. The CDR3 is made up of 18 amino acids. CDR3 amino acids: CASSGEGTESMGNQPQHF. For the CDR3, the DNA is TGTGCCAGCAGCGGCGAGGGGACAGAATCTATGGGCAATCAGCCCCAGCATTTT.

The chain employs TRBV9 and TRBJ2-7, with TRBD2 identical over 7 bases. Germline V lookup: CDR1 SGDLS, CDR2 YYNGEE. With 0 bases clipped from V and 4 bases from J, the junction kept 19 bases outside the gene matches. The CDR3 is 19 residues long. The chain's CDR3 is CASSVVGTFVAGDFYEQYF. In nucleotides, the CDR3 is TGTGCCAGCAGCGTAGTTGGCACGTTTGTCGCGGGAGACTTTTACGAGCAGTACTTC.

Here the CDR3 DNA reads TGTGCCAGCAGCCTCAATTCCGGGTTTGAAGCTTTCTTT. Protein: CASSLNSGFEAFF. V is TRBV7-3 and J is TRBJ1-1, with D unclear. V was pared by 5 bases and J by 7 bases, with 14 bases between. Germline values: CDR1 SGHTA, CDR2 FQGTGA. The CDR3 spans 13 residues.

The chain links TRBV28 to TRBJ1-5; D gene ambiguous. The CDR3 covers 13 residues. V was trimmed by 7 bases and J by 6 bases, leaving 13 bases between them. Germline-derived CDR1 and CDR2 are MDHEN and SYDVKM. CDR3 DNA: TGTGCCAGCACTTTTTCTTTATCTCAGCCCCAGCATTTT. Translated, it gives CASTFSLSQPQHF.

The rearrangement links TRBV7-9 to TRBJ2-7, with 7 bases identical to TRBD1. The CDR3 sequence is 15 residues long. The J segment lost 1 base and the V segment lost 4 bases, leaving 7 bases of the junction unmatched. Germline CDR1 is SEHNR and CDR2 is FQNEAQ (reference sequence). The DNA for the CDR3 is TGTGCCAGCAGCTCCGGGGACAGACCTTCCTACGAGCAGTACTTC. This gives the protein CASSSGDRPSYEQYF.

This clone has just one count. The V call is TRBV7-8, the J call TRBJ1-5, with D uncertain. Looked up from germline, CDR1 is SGHVS and CDR2 is FQNEAQ. The V end was cut by 0 bases, the J end by 0 bases, with 12 bases between. The CDR3 runs 17 residues. For the CDR3, the DNA is TGTGCCAGCAGCTTAGCCGTCTCAGTCAATAGCAATCAGCCCCAGCATTTT. It is translated as CASSLAVSVNSNQPQHF.